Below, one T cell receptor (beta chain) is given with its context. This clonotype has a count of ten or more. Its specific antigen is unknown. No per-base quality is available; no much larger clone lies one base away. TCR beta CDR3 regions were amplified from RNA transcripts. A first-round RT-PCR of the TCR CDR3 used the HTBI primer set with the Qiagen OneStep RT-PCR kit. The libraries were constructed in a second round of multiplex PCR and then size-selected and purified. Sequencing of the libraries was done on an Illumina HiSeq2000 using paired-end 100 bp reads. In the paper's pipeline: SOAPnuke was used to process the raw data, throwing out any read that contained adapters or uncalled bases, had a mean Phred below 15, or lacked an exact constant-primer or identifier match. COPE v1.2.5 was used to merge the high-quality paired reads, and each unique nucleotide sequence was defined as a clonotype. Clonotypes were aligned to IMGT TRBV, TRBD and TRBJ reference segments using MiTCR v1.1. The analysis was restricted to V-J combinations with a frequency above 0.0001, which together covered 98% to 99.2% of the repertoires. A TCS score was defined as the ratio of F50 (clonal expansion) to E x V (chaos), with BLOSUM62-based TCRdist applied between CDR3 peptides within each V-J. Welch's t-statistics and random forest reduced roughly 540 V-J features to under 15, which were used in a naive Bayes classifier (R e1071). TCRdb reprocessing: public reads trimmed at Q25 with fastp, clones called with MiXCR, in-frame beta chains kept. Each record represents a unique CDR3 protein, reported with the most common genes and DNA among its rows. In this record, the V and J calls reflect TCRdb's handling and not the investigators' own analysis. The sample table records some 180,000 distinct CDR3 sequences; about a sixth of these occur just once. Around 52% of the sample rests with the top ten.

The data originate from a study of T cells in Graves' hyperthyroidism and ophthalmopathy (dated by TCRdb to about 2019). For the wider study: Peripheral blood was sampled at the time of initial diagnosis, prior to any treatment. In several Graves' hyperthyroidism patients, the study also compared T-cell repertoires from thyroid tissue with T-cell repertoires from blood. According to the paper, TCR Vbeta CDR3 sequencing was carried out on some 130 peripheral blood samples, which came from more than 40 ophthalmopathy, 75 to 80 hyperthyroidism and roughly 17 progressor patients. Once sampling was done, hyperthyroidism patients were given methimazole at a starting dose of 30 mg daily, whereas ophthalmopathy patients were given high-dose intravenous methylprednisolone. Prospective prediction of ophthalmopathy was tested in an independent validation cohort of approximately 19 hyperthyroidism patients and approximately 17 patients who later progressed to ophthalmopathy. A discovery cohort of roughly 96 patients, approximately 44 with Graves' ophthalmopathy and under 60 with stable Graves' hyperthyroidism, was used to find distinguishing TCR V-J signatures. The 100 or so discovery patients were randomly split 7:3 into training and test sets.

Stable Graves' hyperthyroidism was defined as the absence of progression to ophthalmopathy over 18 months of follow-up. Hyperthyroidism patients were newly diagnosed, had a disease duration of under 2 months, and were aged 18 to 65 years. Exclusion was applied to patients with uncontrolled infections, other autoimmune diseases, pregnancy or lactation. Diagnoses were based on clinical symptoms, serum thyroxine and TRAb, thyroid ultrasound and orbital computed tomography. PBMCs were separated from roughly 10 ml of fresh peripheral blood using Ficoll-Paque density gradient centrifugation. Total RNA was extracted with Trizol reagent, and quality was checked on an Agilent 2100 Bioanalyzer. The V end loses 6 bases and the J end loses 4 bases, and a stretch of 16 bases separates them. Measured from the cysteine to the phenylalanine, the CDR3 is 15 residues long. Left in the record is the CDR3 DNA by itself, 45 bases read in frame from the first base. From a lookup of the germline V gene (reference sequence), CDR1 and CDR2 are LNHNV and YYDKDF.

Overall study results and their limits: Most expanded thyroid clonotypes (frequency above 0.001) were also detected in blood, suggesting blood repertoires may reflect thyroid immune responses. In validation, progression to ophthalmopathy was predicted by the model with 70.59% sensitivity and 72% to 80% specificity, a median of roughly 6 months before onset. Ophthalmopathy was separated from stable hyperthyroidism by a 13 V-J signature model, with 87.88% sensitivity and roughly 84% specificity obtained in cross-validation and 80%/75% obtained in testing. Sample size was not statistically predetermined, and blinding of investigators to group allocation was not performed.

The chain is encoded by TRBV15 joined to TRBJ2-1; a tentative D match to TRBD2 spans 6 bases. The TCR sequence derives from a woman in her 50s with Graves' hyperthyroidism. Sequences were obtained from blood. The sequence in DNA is TGTGCCACCAGTAACCGGGACTCCCAGTACAATGAGCAGTTCTTC. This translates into CATSNRDSQYNEQFF.